What follows are 25 T cell receptor beta chains derived from one specimen sequenced in a study of cytomegalovirus exposure and HLA in healthy donors. In the PCR, 60 Vbeta and 13 Jbeta primers were used. Profiling relied on immunoSEQ multiplex PCR, and the TCRdb table lists in-frame clones only, not all of them. The sample has 70,000 or so clones, and its top ten clones hold over 4.5%. The sequencing input was PBMCs. Every receptor here comes from a middle-aged man in good health and CMV-seronegative.

The chain uses TRBV28 and TRBJ2-7; D is undetermined. Germline CDR1 is MDHEN and CDR2 is SYDVKM. There are 12 residues in the CDR3. Deletions cut 4 bases from V and 1 base from J, with 5 bases between. The CDR3 DNA follows: TGTGCCAGCAGTTCGTTGTCCTACGAGCAGTACTTC. Its translation is CASSSLSYEQYF.

The chain employs TRBV7-7 and TRBJ2-1; D may be TRBD1 (5 bases). Per the germline V gene, CDR1 is SSHAT and CDR2 is FNYEAQ (reference sequence). The CDR3 sequence is 14 residues long. V lost 4 bases to trimming and J lost 7 bases, with 14 bases between them. The CDR3 DNA is TGTGCCAGCAGCTCAGAGCGAGACAGTAATGAGCAGTTCTTC. This gives the protein CASSSERDSNEQFF.

The CDR3 is CASSLRQEPAFF. In nucleotides, the CDR3 is TGCGCCAGCAGCTTACGACAGGAGCCAGCTTTCTTT. The V call is TRBV5-1, the J call TRBJ1-1, with D possibly being TRBD1 (6 bases). Trimming stripped 2 bases from V and 10 bases from J, with 12 bases between. The CDR3 extends over 12 amino acids. In germline, CDR1 is SGHRS, CDR2 YFSETQ.

The rearrangement links TRBV2 to TRBJ2-7; TRBD1 matches 8 bases. From germline, CDR1 is SNHLY and CDR2 FYNNEI. V shed 4 bases and J 3 bases; nucleotides not matched to a gene: 11. CDR3 length equals 16 residues. CDR3 residues: CASSGLGQDLFYEQYF. The CDR3 nucleotides read TGTGCCAGCAGTGGCCTGGGACAGGACCTTTTCTACGAGCAGTACTTC.

The CDR3 DNA sequence: TGTGCCAGCAGCTTATCTAGCGGGAGGGCCGTTGAGCAGTTCTTC. Its translation: CASSLSSGRAVEQFF. V and J are TRBV11-2 and TRBJ2-1, with 12 positions matching TRBD2. The CDR3 consists of 15 residues. V trimming: 2 bases; J trimming: 9 bases; junction bases outside the gene matches: 5. The germline CDR1 and CDR2 sequences are SGHAT and FQNNGV. Together with reference TRBV11-2 and TRBJ2-1, the CDR3 gives the full variable domain: EAGVAQSPRYKIIEKRQSVAFWCNPISGHATLYWYQQILGQGPKLLIQFQNNGVVDDSQLPKDRFSAERLKGVDSTLKIQPAKLEDSAVYLCASSLSSGRAVEQFFGPGTRLTVL.

The rearrangement joins TRBV5-1 to TRBJ2-7; 7 positions match TRBD1. The germline V gene has CDR1 SGHRS and CDR2 YFSETQ. Trimming at V came to 1 base and at J to 2 bases, leaving 12 bases not matched to a gene. The CDR3 spans 17 residues. CDR3 sequence (DNA): TGCGCCAGCAGCTTGTCGGCCCCCGACAGGGTACCCTACGAGCAGTACTTC. Protein: CASSLSAPDRVPYEQYF.

The chain links TRBV4-3 to TRBJ1-3; maybe TRBD1 (5 bases). V lost 2 bases and J 7 bases, leaving 9 bases between the germline ends. Germline CDR1 LGHNA, CDR2 YSLEER. The CDR3 is made up of 13 amino acids. CDR3 sequence: CASSQRGLNTIYF. CDR3 nucleotide sequence: TGCGCCAGCAGCCAAAGGGGTCTGAACACCATATATTTT.

The chain employs TRBV4-1 and TRBJ2-5, with 7 bases identical to TRBD2. Germline assignment: CDR1 MGHRA and CDR2 YSYEKL. The CDR3 consists of 15 residues. The V gene end was trimmed by 4 bases and the J gene end by 4 bases; junction bases not matched to a gene: 9. In nucleotides, the CDR3 is TGCGCCAGCAGCCTCTCCGAAGCGGGACTAGAGACCCAGTACTTC. Its protein product is CASSLSEAGLETQYF.

This clone is labeled medium-sized based on frequency. The chain employs TRBV12-1 and TRBJ2-2; whether TRBD2, the table's D call, matches the DNA was not checked. TRBV12-1 is a pseudogene. This CDR3 is 18 amino acids long. CDR3 region: CASSCDPPGLAHTGELFF. As DNA, the CDR3 is TGTGCCAGCAGCTGCGACCCCCCGGGACTAGCGCACACCGGGGAGCTGTTTTTT.

This chain connects TRBV6-5 to TRBJ1-3; a weak D match, TRBD1 (5 bases). The length of the CDR3 is 14 residues. Per germline, CDR1 MNHEY and CDR2 SVGAGI. V lost 2 bases, J lost 0 bases, and 5 bases lay in between. As DNA, the CDR3 is TGTGCCAGCAGTTACGACAGCTCTGGAAACACCATATATTTT. It codes for CASSYDSSGNTIYF.

The chain combines TRBV2 with TRBJ1-1; D gene uncertain. CDR3 size: 16 residues. The germline gives CDR1 SNHLY, CDR2 FYNNEI. V was clipped by 1 base and J by 1 base, with 13 bases between them. CDR3 region: CASSEDLGRPNTEAFF. In nucleotides, the CDR3 is TGTGCCAGCAGTGAAGACTTAGGCAGGCCGAACACTGAAGCTTTCTTT.

The chain joins TRBV27 to TRBJ1-1, with D possibly TRBD1 on 5 matching bases. This CDR3 region has 14 residues. Per germline, CDR1 MNHEY and CDR2 SMNVEV (reference sequence). Trimming shortened V by 3 bases and J by 4 bases, and 12 bases separated the two germline ends. The DNA of the CDR3 is TGTGCCAGCAGTTTTTCTTACCAGGGCACTGAAGCTTTCTTT. This encodes CASSFSYQGTEAFF.

CDR3 sequence reads: CSVEGREGTGELFF. The CDR3 DNA follows: TGCAGCGTTGAAGGTCGGGAGGGGACCGGGGAGCTGTTTTTT. The V and J genes are TRBV29-1 and TRBJ2-2; TRBD2 matches at 8 bases. Trimming took 1 base from V and 5 from J; bases not matched to a gene: 3. The germline CDR1 and CDR2 sequences are SQVTM and ANQGSEA. The CDR3 covers 14 residues.

V and J are TRBV9 and TRBJ1-4; D ambiguous. V dropped 2 bases and J dropped 0 bases, with 14 bases sitting between them. The CDR3 extends over 17 amino acids. The V gene's germline CDR1 is SGDLS and CDR2 YYNGEE. The CDR3 sequence is CASSVETVFATNEKLFF. The CDR3 bases are TGTGCCAGCAGCGTTGAAACAGTCTTCGCAACTAATGAAAAACTGTTTTTT. The full variable domain, completed using reference TRBV9 and TRBJ1-4, is DSGVTQTPKHLITATGQRVTLRCSPRSGDLSVYWYQQSLDQGLQFLIQYYNGEERAKGNILERFSAQQFPDLHSELNLSSLELGDSALYFCASSVETVFATNEKLFFGSGTQLSVL.

The chain links TRBV19 to TRBJ2-1, with D perhaps TRBD1 (6 bases). Per the germline V gene, CDR1 is LNHDA and CDR2 is SQIVND (reference sequence). The CDR3 runs to 12 residues. V was clipped by 6 bases and J by 9 bases, with 12 bases between them. Here the CDR3 DNA reads TGTGCCAGTAGGAAACAGGGCACTGAGCAGTTCTTC. Translation: CASRKQGTEQFF.

The V and J genes are TRBV7-6 and TRBJ1-4; D unclear. Germline lookup yields CDR1 SGHVS and CDR2 FNYEAQ. The CDR3 spans 12 residues. The V gene lost 5 bases and the J gene lost 8 bases, with 9 bases spanning the gap. CDR3 protein: CASSALREKLFF. The DNA of the CDR3 is TGTGCCAGCAGCGCCCTTCGGGAAAAACTGTTTTTT.

The chain has TRBV6-1 and TRBJ2-3; possible D gene TRBD2, 5 bases. The germline CDR1 and CDR2 sequences are MNHNS and SASEGT. The germline V and J ends were trimmed by 1 base and 4 bases, with 12 bases remaining between them. This CDR3 region has 15 residues. The CDR3 is CASSEVGVLSDTQYF. CDR3 bases: TGTGCCAGCAGTGAAGTGGGAGTTCTTTCAGATACGCAGTATTTT.

The gene calls are TRBV28 and TRBJ2-2; the D gene is possibly TRBD1 (5 bases). This CDR3 has 17 residues. Trimming took off 2 bases at V and 6 bases at J, with 19 bases between the two ends. Germline-derived CDR1 and CDR2 are MDHEN and SYDVKM. The CDR3: CASSLTVGPRSSGELFF. The DNA of the CDR3 is TGTGCCAGCAGTTTAACCGTGGGGCCAAGGAGTTCCGGGGAGCTGTTTTTT. Full variable domain (rest looked up from reference TRBV28 and TRBJ2-2): DVKVTQSSRYLVKRTGEKVFLECVQDMDHENMFWYRQDPGLGLRLIYFSYDVKMKEKGDIPEGYSVSREKKERFSLILESASTNQTSMYLCASSLTVGPRSSGELFFGEGSRLTVL.

This rearrangement joins TRBV30 to TRBJ1-6; 8 nucleotides align to TRBD1. The CDR3 is 14 residues long. Unmatched junction bases numbered 7, after V lost 4 bases and J lost 8 bases. Germline assignment: CDR1 GTSNPN and CDR2 SVGIG (reference sequence). The CDR3 DNA is TGTGCCTGGACAGGGGGCATTGAGGATTCACCCCTCCACTTT. It is translated as CAWTGGIEDSPLHF.

The rearrangement links TRBV7-9 to TRBJ2-7; D perhaps matches TRBD2 (5 bases). The CDR3 runs 16 residues. CDR1 SEHNR and CDR2 FQNEAQ come from the germline V gene (reference sequence). V dropped 7 bases and J dropped 5 bases, with 24 bases sitting between them. CDR3 residues: CASTILEGVVINEQYF. Written as DNA, the CDR3 is TGTGCCAGCACCATCTTAGAGGGAGTGGTGATTAACGAGCAGTACTTC. Combining the CDR3 with reference TRBV7-9 and TRBJ2-7 gives the whole variable domain DTGVSQNPRHKITKRGQNVTFRCDPISEHNRLYWYRQTLGQGPEFLTYFQNEAQLEKSRLLSDRFSAERPKGSFSTLEIQRTEQGDSAMYLCASTILEGVVINEQYFGPGTRLTVT.

This rearrangement joins TRBV18 to TRBJ2-5; 10 bases agree with TRBD1. This CDR3 comprises 15 residues. After removal of 5 bases from V and 5 bases from J, the junction contained 8 bases not matched to a gene. Germline CDR1 reads KGHSH; CDR2 reads LQKENI. This CDR3 is CASSTTGGMGETQYF. As DNA, the CDR3 is TGTGCCAGCTCAACGACAGGGGGCATGGGGGAGACCCAGTACTTC.

The J gene is TRBJ1-3, the V gene TRBV9; D is undetermined. This CDR3 contains 14 residues. The germline V gene encodes CDR1 SGDLS and CDR2 YYNGEE. Deletions cut 0 bases from V and 5 bases from J, with 9 bases between. The CDR3 spells CASSVGTSRNTIYF. CDR3 coding DNA: TGTGCCAGCAGCGTAGGCACGTCTAGAAACACCATATATTTT.

V and J are TRBV10-1 and TRBJ2-7; weak D call: TRBD2 (6 bases). The CDR3 has 14 amino acids. The germline V gene has CDR1 WNHNN and CDR2 SYGVQD (reference sequence). Trimming left V 5 bases short and J 3 bases short, with 14 bases between. The CDR3 spells CASSLGGRGYEQYF. The CDR3 DNA follows: TGCGCCAGCAGTCTCGGGGGTCGGGGCTACGAGCAGTACTTC.

The gene calls are TRBV11-2 and TRBJ2-7, with 8 bases identical to TRBD2. The germline V gene has CDR1 SGHAT and CDR2 FQNNGV. The junction had 6 bases not matched to a gene; V was cut back by 5 bases and J by 3 bases. CDR3 size: 14 residues. The CDR3 loop is CASSQERGNYEQYF. The CDR3 DNA sequence: TGTGCCAGCAGCCAAGAGCGGGGGAACTACGAGCAGTACTTC.

J is TRBJ2-7 and V is TRBV5-4; 13 bases line up with TRBD2. Trimming took 4 bases from V and 6 from J; bases not matched to a gene: 7. CDR3 size: 15 residues. CDR1 is SGHNT and CDR2 is YYREEE in the germline V gene (reference sequence). The CDR3 sequence: CASSLLAGGPGEQYF. The CDR3 DNA follows: TGTGCCAGCAGCCTACTAGCGGGAGGGCCCGGCGAGCAGTACTTC.